One T cell receptor beta chain is described in this entry. Antigen specificity is unknown. This sample stems from a study of cytomegalovirus exposure and HLA in healthy donors. V was shortened by 4 bases and J by 4 bases, with 20 bases between the two germline ends. The CDR3 covers 17 residues. The germline CDR1 and CDR2 sequences are MNHNS and SASEGT. General study results and limits: In an earlier analysis, most TCR beta V segments were productive about 87% or about 30% of the time.

The PCR made use of 60 Vbeta and 13 Jbeta primers. Repertoires were generated with immunoSEQ multiplex PCR, while TCRdb's copy carries only in-frame clones and drops some. The sample lists 150,000 to 200,000 clones, roughly 60% occurring once. The clonotype was recovered from a man aged 35 to 55 in good health and CMV-seronegative. Sequencing was carried out using PBMCs. The chain joins TRBV6-1 to TRBJ2-4; D is possibly TRBD2 (6 bases). The CDR3 DNA reads TGTGCCAGCAGTGGTGGGGGGACGTTGGGGACTAAAAACATTCAGTACTTC. This translates into CASSGGGTLGTKNIQYF.